What follows are 30 T cell receptor beta chains derived from one specimen sequenced in a study of blood T cells in healthy people across ages. A J-beta primer mix and a sample-barcoded 5' primer were used in a second PCR of roughly 7 to 12 cycles. TCRdb reprocessed the 5' RACE reads with MiXCR, giving one entry per CDR3 protein. The sample holds about 1.5 million distinct CDR3 sequences, around two fifths seen once. Sample: blood. All receptors derive from a young woman in good health.

This clonotype showed up many times. This chain joins TRBV7-9 and TRBJ2-1; 9 bases map to TRBD2. Losses at the gene ends were 3 bases for V and 6 bases for J; bases not matched to a gene: 3. The CDR3 runs 14 residues. CDR1 is SEHNR, CDR2 FQNEAQ, per germline (reference sequence). The CDR3 DNA sequence: TGTGCCAGCAGCTTGGGGACTAGCCTCAATGAGCAGTTCTTC. It is translated as CASSLGTSLNEQFF.

In this sample, this clonotype turned up a few times. The rearrangement links TRBV20-1 to TRBJ1-6, with D unresolved. Germline V CDR1 and CDR2: DFQATT, SNEGSKA (reference sequence). The V and J ends lost 3 bases and 7 bases respectively, with 10 bases between them. This CDR3 has 13 residues. CDR3 nucleotides: TGCAGTGCTAGGGGAGTGGCCAATTCACCCCTCCACTTT. Translating it yields CSARGVANSPLHF.

The chain has TRBV30 and TRBJ2-2; D remains ambiguous. The V end lost 0 bases, the J end lost 1 base, and 9 bases lay between the germline ends. The CDR3 runs 15 residues. In germline, CDR1 is GTSNPN, CDR2 SVGIG (reference sequence). This CDR3 reads CAWSVFPGNTGELFF. CDR3 sequence (DNA): TGTGCCTGGAGTGTATTTCCCGGGAACACCGGGGAGCTGTTTTTT.

V is TRBV4-2 and J is TRBJ2-7, with TRBD2 matching over 11 bases. V was clipped by 4 bases and J by 7 bases; unmatched bases: 6. Germline CDR1 is LGHNA and CDR2 is YNFKEQ. CDR3 length equals 14 residues. For the CDR3, the DNA is TGTGCCAGCAGCCCTAGCGGGGGGTTCGATGAGCAGTACTTC. This translates into CASSPSGGFDEQYF.

The V call is TRBV2, the J call TRBJ2-3, with TRBD1 matching over 10 bases. V dropped 4 bases and J dropped 4; count of bases not matched to a gene: 5. The CDR3 totals 15 residues. From germline, CDR1 is SNHLY and CDR2 FYNNEI. The CDR3 loop is CASSGTGGSPDTQYF. The CDR3 DNA follows: TGTGCCAGCAGTGGGACAGGGGGTTCTCCAGATACGCAGTATTTT.

This clonotype was seen more than once but under ten times. The chain uses TRBV7-9 and TRBJ1-1, with TRBD1 identical over 7 bases. Germline V gene sequence: CDR1 SEHNR, CDR2 FQNEAQ (reference sequence). This CDR3 has 16 residues. V shed 5 bases, J shed 0 bases, and the junction held 9 bases outside the gene matches. The CDR3 sequence: CASSPTTGTVNTEAFF. CDR3 bases: TGTGCCAGCAGCCCTACTACCGGGACAGTGAACACTGAAGCTTTCTTT.

The rearrangement uses TRBV4-1 and TRBJ1-5; TRBD1 matches 11 bases. There are 14 residues in the CDR3. Germline CDR1 reads MGHRA; CDR2 reads YSYEKL. Losses at the gene ends were 4 bases for V and 5 bases for J; bases not matched to a gene: 1. DNA for the CDR3: TGCGCCAGCAGCCGGGGACAGGGGGATCAGCCCCAGCATTTT. As protein: CASSRGQGDQPQHF.

This sequence joins TRBV19 and TRBJ1-4; D gene ambiguous. The CDR3 runs 15 residues. V was pared by 7 bases and J by 7 bases, with 19 bases between. CDR1 is LNHDA, CDR2 SQIVND, per germline (reference sequence). In DNA, the CDR3 is TGTGCCAGTATCCCAACGGGAAGGGTCGGTGAAAAACTGTTTTTT. Amino acid sequence: CASIPTGRVGEKLFF.

The rearrangement uses TRBV5-6 and TRBJ2-1; D unclear. Per germline, CDR1 SGHDT and CDR2 YYEEEE. Trimming removed 0 bases from V and 8 bases from J, with 21 bases in between. This CDR3 contains 17 residues. In DNA, the CDR3 is TGTGCCAGCAGCTTGGCCAGCAGGAAGTTGATGATCGATGAGCAGTTCTTC. It is translated as CASSLASRKLMIDEQFF.

V is TRBV12-3 or TRBV12-4 and J is TRBJ2-3, with D possibly being TRBD2 (6 bases). Trimming left V 6 bases short and J 5 bases short, with 18 bases between. This CDR3 contains 15 residues. In DNA, the CDR3 is TGTGCCAGCAGCCCTTACCGGCTCGGGGGAGATACGCAGTATTTT. Amino acid sequence: CASSPYRLGGDTQYF.

This clonotype was detected a few times. In DNA form, the CDR3 reads TGTGCCAGCAGCACCCGGCCAGGCAACTTCTATGGCTACACCTTC. This codes for CASSTRPGNFYGYTF. J is TRBJ1-2 and V is TRBV12-3 or TRBV12-4; D is undetermined. Between the trimmed V and J ends, which lost 6 bases and 4 bases, there was a span of 18 bases. The CDR3 spans 15 residues.

The chain recombines TRBV20-1 with TRBJ2-3; the D is unclear. The length of the CDR3 is 13 residues. Trimming shortened V by 3 bases and J by 1 base, and 8 bases separated the two germline ends. The germline V gene has CDR1 DFQATT and CDR2 SNEGSKA (reference sequence). The CDR3 spells CSASPPGTDTQYF. As DNA, the CDR3 is TGCAGTGCTAGTCCCCCGGGCACAGATACGCAGTATTTT.

This clonotype has only a few counts. The chain links TRBV6-2 or TRBV6-3 to TRBJ2-7; D is unresolved. V was pared by 2 bases and J by 0 bases, with 14 bases between. Germline CDR1 and CDR2: MNHEY and SVGEGT. The CDR3 length is 16 residues. CDR3 protein: CASSYPLGEDSYEQYF. In DNA form, the CDR3 reads TGTGCCAGCAGTTACCCTTTGGGCGAGGACTCCTACGAGCAGTACTTC.

The chain employs TRBV12-3 or TRBV12-4 and TRBJ2-5, with 7 positions matching TRBD2. The V and J ends lost 4 bases and 5 bases, in that order; junction bases with no gene match: 10. CDR3 size: 15 residues. CDR3 sequence reads: CASSSQAGWGETQYF. Here the CDR3 DNA reads TGTGCCAGCAGTTCCCAAGCGGGATGGGGGGAGACCCAGTACTTC.

The J gene is TRBJ2-1, the V gene TRBV4-1; unclear D gene. This CDR3 comprises 15 residues. Trimming took 4 bases from V and 2 from J, leaving 12 bases between them. CDR1 MGHRA and CDR2 YSYEKL come from the germline V gene. This chain's CDR3 is CASSPLGPAYNEQFF. The CDR3 DNA is TGCGCCAGCAGCCCCTTGGGCCCCGCCTACAATGAGCAGTTCTTC.

The sample holds a few counts of this clonotype. This chain joins TRBV4-1 and TRBJ2-7; D gene uncertain. The V gene's germline CDR1 is MGHRA and CDR2 YSYEKL. Trimming shortened V by 1 base and J by 5 bases, and 6 bases separated the two germline ends. The CDR3 extends over 12 amino acids. Here the CDR3 DNA reads TGCGCCAGCAGCCAAGCCGCCGACGAGCAGTACTTC. This gives the protein CASSQAADEQYF.

In its sample, this clonotype was seen a few times. The chain joins TRBV20-1 to TRBJ2-7, with D possibly TRBD1 on 5 matching bases. Trimming pared 0 bases from V and 2 bases from J, leaving 11 bases between. Germline-derived CDR1 and CDR2 are DFQATT and SNEGSKA (reference sequence). The CDR3 sequence is 14 residues long. Written as DNA, the CDR3 is TGCAGTGCTAGAGATCCGGAAGGGGCCTACGAGCAGTACTTC. This sequence encodes CSARDPEGAYEQYF.

In this sample, this clonotype turned up once. V usage is TRBV6-5 and J usage is TRBJ2-5, with 8 positions matching TRBD2. With V trimmed by 6 bases and J by 4 bases, 10 bases remained unmatched. Per germline, CDR1 MNHEY and CDR2 SVGAGI. The CDR3 runs 15 residues. Written as DNA, the CDR3 is TGTGCCAGCAGCCCCGGGAGGGCGGGGGGAGAGACCCAGTACTTC. Encoded protein: CASSPGRAGGETQYF.

This clonotype has a handful of counts. This sequence joins TRBV10-2 and TRBJ2-7; 8 nucleotides agree with TRBD2. The CDR3 length is 14 residues. From germline, CDR1 is WSHSY and CDR2 SAAADI. With 9 bases clipped from V and 2 bases from J, the junction kept 9 bases outside the gene matches. In DNA form, the CDR3 reads TGCGCCAGTGTTCCGACTAGCGAGCCCTACGAGCAGTACTTC. This gives the protein CASVPTSEPYEQYF.

This clonotype came up a few times. The chain couples TRBV29-1 to TRBJ2-7, with 9 bases fitting TRBD2. Germline lookup yields CDR1 SQVTM and CDR2 ANQGSEA. CDR3 size: 16 residues. The J segment lost 0 bases and the V segment lost 4 bases, leaving 10 bases of the junction unmatched. CDR3 residues: CSVVGTSRGGSYEQYF. The CDR3 bases are TGCAGCGTTGTCGGGACTAGCAGGGGAGGCTCCTACGAGCAGTACTTC.

CDR3 bases: TGTGCCAGCAGCCCATCTGGTATCTTTGGGACAGATACGCAGTATTTT. This sequence encodes CASSPSGIFGTDTQYF. The V call is TRBV7-9, the J call TRBJ2-3; D not resolved. V lost 5 bases and J 3 bases, leaving 18 bases between the germline ends. This CDR3 comprises 16 residues. From germline, CDR1 is SEHNR and CDR2 FQNEAQ (reference sequence).

The sample holds a few counts of this clonotype. The CDR3 here is CASSEQGVYGYTF. The CDR3 region has the DNA TGTGCCAGCAGTGAACAGGGGGTGTATGGCTACACCTTC. V gene TRBV6-1 combines with J gene TRBJ1-2; 7 nucleotides align to TRBD1. Germline CDR1 and CDR2: MNHNS and SASEGT. The V and J ends lost 2 bases and 5 bases, in that order; junction bases with no gene match: 2. The CDR3 length is 13 residues.

This clonotype was seen more than once but under ten times. The CDR3 is CASSTGTSGAYEQYF. As DNA, the CDR3 is TGTGCCAGCAGCACCGGGACTAGCGGGGCCTACGAGCAGTACTTC. V and J are TRBV11-1 and TRBJ2-4, with 13 bases identical to TRBD2. TRBJ2-7 explains the end of the DNA better; the J call may be wrong. The CDR3 has 15 amino acids. Germline assignment: CDR1 SGHAT and CDR2 FQDESV (reference sequence).

There are a few counts of this clonotype. The chain combines TRBV15 with TRBJ2-2; D is ambiguous. CDR1 is LNHNV and CDR2 is YYDKDF in the germline V gene (reference sequence). Trimming removed 3 bases at V and 6 bases at J, with 14 bases between. CDR3 length: 15 residues. Here the CDR3 reads CATSRPPMTPGELFF. The CDR3 DNA follows: TGTGCCACCAGCAGGCCTCCAATGACCCCCGGGGAGCTGTTTTTT.

The J gene is TRBJ2-7, the V gene TRBV7-2; D might be TRBD1 (6 bases). CDR3 size: 13 residues. Looked up from germline, CDR1 is SGHTA and CDR2 is FQGNSA. Between the trimmed V and J ends, which lost 5 bases and 7 bases, there was a span of 15 bases. In DNA, the CDR3 is TGTGCCAGCAGCGTCAACAGGGACAATGAGCAGTACTTC. It translates to CASSVNRDNEQYF.

The rearrangement uses TRBV2 and TRBJ1-6; D not certain. V shed 3 bases and J shed 9 bases, with 15 bases lying between them. Germline V gene sequence: CDR1 SNHLY, CDR2 FYNNEI. This CDR3 region has 15 residues. The CDR3 DNA follows: TGTGCCAGCAGTGATGGGAGACTCAGCGGTTCACCCCTCCACTTT. This encodes CASSDGRLSGSPLHF.

The V call is TRBV20-1, the J call TRBJ2-7; D is unclear. This CDR3 has 13 amino acids. Germline assignment: CDR1 DFQATT and CDR2 SNEGSKA (reference sequence). Trimming pared 2 bases from V and 3 bases from J, leaving 11 bases between. Written as DNA, the CDR3 is TGCAGTGCTAGAACTACAGAAGACTACGAGCAGTACTTC. Residues: CSARTTEDYEQYF.

This sequence joins TRBV6-1 and TRBJ1-5, with TRBD1 as a possible D gene (6 bases). CDR3 size: 14 residues. Trimming left V 7 bases short and J 1 base short, with 11 bases between. Germline V gene sequence: CDR1 MNHNS, CDR2 SASEGT. The CDR3 sequence: CASKRGLSNQPQHF. CDR3 coding DNA: TGTGCCAGCAAACGGGGGCTGAGCAATCAGCCCCAGCATTTT.

The chain is built from TRBV2 and TRBJ1-2; D is undetermined. V lost 6 bases and J lost 4, with 15 bases in between. The CDR3 length is 14 residues. CDR1 SNHLY and CDR2 FYNNEI come from the germline V gene. This CDR3 is CASRPPQSSYGYTF. CDR3 bases: TGTGCCAGCAGGCCCCCCCAGTCCTCCTATGGCTACACCTTC.

CDR3 in amino acids: CASSYSSGSGGKTQYF. CDR3 bases: TGTGCCAGCAGTTACTCTTCCGGGAGTGGAGGGAAGACCCAGTACTTC. This chain joins TRBV6-5 and TRBJ2-5; weak D call: TRBD2 (6 bases). The ends were cut back, 0 bases at V and 6 bases at J, with 17 bases in the middle. Germline assignment: CDR1 MNHEY and CDR2 SVGAGI. The CDR3 loop spans 16 amino acids.